The clone carrying this T cell receptor beta chain was recorded a few times. Its antigen is not identified. Per the germline V gene, CDR1 is SGHNT and CDR2 is YYREEE (reference sequence). The J segment lost 5 bases and the V segment lost 0 bases, leaving 1 base of the junction unmatched. The CDR3 spans 15 residues. The data derive from a study of cytomegalovirus exposure and HLA in healthy donors. Study outcomes and limitations: Among CMV-associated TCR beta chains, most appeared HLA-restricted in a later analysis.

Primers included in the PCR were 60 Vbeta and 13 Jbeta primers. Sequenced by immunoSEQ multiplex PCR; TCRdb stores in-frame clones only, minus some. The sample consists of around 140,000 clones, approximately 87% of them appearing once. This sequence was found in a man aged 35 to 55 in good health and CMV-seronegative. The chain recombines TRBV5-4 with TRBJ2-1, with TRBD2 identical over 11 bases. Sequencing was done on a sample of PBMCs. In DNA, the CDR3 is TGTGCCAGCAGCTTGGTGGGACTAGCGGACAATGAGCAGTTCTTC. Translating it yields CASSLVGLADNEQFF.